The following is a T cell receptor beta chain sequence with its context. The antigen is undetermined. This sample stems from a study of cytomegalovirus exposure and HLA in healthy donors. Researchers ran the PCR with 60 Vbeta and 13 Jbeta primers. Sequencing was performed with immunoSEQ multiplex PCR; in TCRdb, only in-frame clones are kept and a portion is missing. The sample lists 120,000 or so clones; around 80% were seen once. Overall study findings and caveats: One variant, a missense change in DCLRE1C, was linked in a later analysis to TCR beta V- and J-gene trimming. Cytomegalovirus status was reportedly diagnosed by the classifier with high specificity and sensitivity.

The germline CDR1 and CDR2 sequences are SGHDT and YYEEEE. CDR3 length equals 15 residues. Unmatched junction bases numbered 7, after V lost 4 bases and J lost 4 bases. The sample taken for sequencing was PBMCs. This chain joins TRBV5-6 and TRBJ1-4; 7 nucleotides match TRBD1. This TCR was recovered from a man aged 25-45 years in good health and CMV-seropositive. CDR3 region: CASSAGQAYNEKLFF. CDR3 bases: TGTGCCAGCAGCGCCGGACAGGCATATAATGAAAAACTGTTTTTT.